This T cell receptor (beta chain) is from a study of T cell responses to AZD1222 COVID-19 vaccine. The table came from immunoSEQ multiplex PCR; TCRdb's copy has only in-frame clones and leaves some out. Here the sample spans around 180,000 clones, roughly nine tenths being singletons. Comment on this clone: The antigen is undetermined.

Study-wide points: Two AZD1222 doses significantly raised spike-specific TCR breadth and depth over controls. Nearly half of spike-specific TCRs reportedly go after variant regions that carry no mutations. There were vaccine-associated CD4 TCRs across spike, dominant at 160-218 and 743-854. Seropositive status at baseline applied to only a handful of AZD1222 recipients.

Germline-derived CDR1 and CDR2 are SGHNT and YYREEE (reference sequence). The CDR3 runs to 12 residues. Trimming cost V 0 bases and J 4 bases, with 5 bases left between them. This TCR came from an adult in good health. The gene calls are TRBV5-4 and TRBJ2-7; D remains ambiguous. The sequenced sample was peripheral blood, obtained on day 0 of AZD1222 vaccination. CDR3 in DNA: TGTGCCAGCAGCTTGGGCGGTTACGAGCAGTACGTC. Amino acids: CASSLGGYEQYV.